The 15 T cell receptor beta chains reported below all come from one sample, sequenced in a study of control samples from healthy donors and cancer patients (dated by TCRdb to between 2020 and 2021). Library preparation employed the immunoSEQ multiplex PCR assay. TCRdb mirrors the immuneACCESS table, restricted to in-frame sequences. Some clones are absent from its copies; in checked studies, under half trace to an unresolved V gene, and the reason for the others is unknown. The sample yields some 130,000 clones; roughly 90% were counted once. The ten largest account for about 2.3% of the sample. The sample consisted of blood. The receptors shown here come from a middle-aged man in good health.

The chain joins TRBV6-4 to TRBJ2-3; 9 nucleotides match TRBD2. This CDR3 comprises 15 residues. The germline CDR1 and CDR2 sequences are MRHNA and SNTAGT. J gave up 2 bases and V 3 bases, and 3 bases lay outside the gene matches. CDR3 DNA sequence: TGTGCCAGCAGTGAGCTAGCGGGGACCACAGATACGCAGTATTTT. Its protein product is CASSELAGTTDTQYF.

This clone is a singleton in its sample. The DNA of the CDR3 is TGTGCCAGCAGCCAAGGGGGACGGTCGCCCCAGCATTTT. Its translation: CASSQGGRSPQHF. The rearrangement joins TRBV14 to TRBJ1-5, with a possible D match to TRBD1 (5 bases). Germline V lookup: CDR1 SGHDN, CDR2 FVKESK. The CDR3 is 13 amino acids. V lost 1 base and J lost 9, with 10 bases in between.

This clone was counted a few times. The rearrangement joins TRBV4-1 to TRBJ2-1; 10 bases align to TRBD2. The V gene's germline CDR1 is MGHRA and CDR2 YSYEKL. The CDR3 extends over 17 amino acids. V was pared by 0 bases and J by 9 bases, with 11 bases of the junction left unmatched. CDR3 amino acids: CASSQEISGGRGGEQFF. In DNA, the CDR3 is TGCGCCAGCAGCCAAGAGATTAGCGGGGGGCGAGGGGGTGAGCAGTTCTTC.

The chain recombines TRBV2 with TRBJ2-3; D is unclear. V was trimmed by 5 bases and J by 6 bases, leaving 9 bases between them. Germline V gene lookup returns CDR1 SNHLY and CDR2 FYNNEI. This CDR3 has 12 amino acids. CDR3 amino acids: CASSLVRDTQYF. The CDR3 DNA follows: TGTGCCAGCAGTTTGGTCAGGGATACGCAGTATTTT.

The chain is built from TRBV19 and TRBJ1-1; TRBD1 agrees at 9 bases. This CDR3 contains 13 residues. Unmatched junction bases numbered 3, after V lost 3 bases and J lost 7 bases. The germline V gene has CDR1 LNHDA and CDR2 SQIVND (reference sequence). CDR3 residues: CASSIDRGIEAFF. Written as DNA, the CDR3 is TGTGCCAGTAGTATCGACAGGGGGATTGAAGCTTTCTTT.

V is TRBV2 and J is TRBJ1-6; 9 nucleotides align to TRBD1. The CDR3 sequence is 14 residues long. J was trimmed by 7 bases and V by 6 bases; bases with no gene match: 4. Germline CDR1 reads SNHLY; CDR2 reads FYNNEI. The CDR3 bases are TGTGCCAGCAGGAGGGGACAGGGAAATTCACCCCTCCACTTT. It translates to CASRRGQGNSPLHF.

The rearrangement links TRBV6-5 to TRBJ1-5; TRBD1 agrees at 11 bases. The CDR3 has 13 amino acids. The junction had 3 bases not matched to a gene; V was cut back by 6 bases and J by 8 bases. The V gene's germline CDR1 is MNHEY and CDR2 SVGAGI. The CDR3 loop reads CASRRTGGEPQHF. As DNA, the CDR3 is TGTGCCAGCAGAAGGACAGGGGGCGAGCCCCAGCATTTT.

CDR3 loop: CSLGQGAGDEQFF. CDR3 nucleotide sequence: TGCAGCCTGGGACAGGGGGCAGGGGATGAGCAGTTCTTC. The rearrangement uses TRBV29-1 and TRBJ2-1, with TRBD1 identical over 12 bases. The CDR3 spans 13 residues. Per germline, CDR1 SQVTM and CDR2 ANQGSEA. J gave up 8 bases and V 8 bases, and 7 bases lay outside the gene matches.

J is TRBJ2-7 and V is TRBV5-1; possible D gene TRBD1, 5 bases. V was pared by 2 bases and J by 6 bases, with 33 bases between. The CDR3 is 20 residues long. From germline, CDR1 is SGHRS and CDR2 YFSETQ. The chain's CDR3 is CASSLRPWAKGVSSPSEQYF. The CDR3 nucleotides read TGCGCCAGCAGCTTACGTCCTTGGGCAAAAGGGGTCAGCTCGCCTAGCGAGCAGTACTTC.

V usage is TRBV2 and J usage is TRBJ2-7; TRBD2 might be the D (6 bases). Germline CDR1 and CDR2: SNHLY and FYNNEI. This CDR3 comprises 16 residues. V was pared by 0 bases and J by 0 bases, with 12 bases between. In DNA, the CDR3 is TGTGCCAGCAGTGAAGCGACGGGGGATGTCTCCTACGAGCAGTACTTC. Protein: CASSEATGDVSYEQYF.

This chain connects TRBV11-2 to TRBJ1-2; D may be TRBD1 (6 bases). Trimming took 5 bases from V and 7 from J, leaving 14 bases between them. This CDR3 region has 13 residues. The germline V gene has CDR1 SGHAT and CDR2 FQNNGV. CDR3 loop: CASSPVRGGGYTF. The DNA of the CDR3 is TGTGCCAGCAGCCCCGTAAGGGGGGGTGGCTACACCTTC.

The V gene is TRBV12-3 or TRBV12-4, the J gene TRBJ2-7; D remains ambiguous. V was pared by 2 bases and J by 4 bases, with 6 bases between. The CDR3 is 12 amino acids. The CDR3 loop is CASSLTLYEQYF. For the CDR3, the DNA is TGTGCCAGCAGTTTAACTCTGTACGAGCAGTACTTC.

This clone was found a few times. J is TRBJ1-1 and V is TRBV6-6; TRBD1 might be the D (5 bases). V lost 8 bases to trimming and J lost 3 bases, with 13 bases between them. Germline V gene lookup returns CDR1 MNHNY and CDR2 SVGAGI (reference sequence). This CDR3 contains 13 residues. CDR3 nucleotide sequence: TGTGCCAGCTGGTCTACAGGATACACTGAAGCTTTCTTT. It codes for CASWSTGYTEAFF.

The chain employs TRBV6-5 and TRBJ1-1; D not certain. CDR3 size: 15 residues. Germline V gives CDR1 MNHEY, CDR2 SVGAGI. Trimming removed 6 bases at V and 3 bases at J, with 17 bases between. The CDR3 region is CASSQGWAGYTEAFF. The CDR3 DNA sequence: TGTGCCAGCAGCCAAGGGTGGGCGGGGTACACTGAAGCTTTCTTT.

This chain uses TRBV11-2 with TRBJ2-2; 9 bases agree with TRBD1. With V trimmed by 5 bases and J by 5 bases, 6 bases remained unmatched. CDR1 and CDR2 (germline): SGHAT, FQNNGV. This CDR3 comprises 15 residues. The CDR3 DNA follows: TGTGCCAGCAGCCGGGACAGGGCTGTTACCGGGGAGCTGTTTTTT. Residues: CASSRDRAVTGELFF.